This is a list of T cell receptor beta chains from one sample in a study of blood T cells in healthy people across ages. Via MiXCR, TCRdb re-called the 5' RACE reads, giving one row per CDR3 protein. This sample has approximately 900,000 distinct CDR3 sequences; roughly 29% occur once, and the top ten carry about 10%. These same records also appear under a second study, on T cells of mothers and their children.

The source material was blood. Every receptor here comes from a woman in her 40s in good health. Both conserved end residues are part of each CDR3. A D gene is named only where the DNA matches it firmly. Size is stated for part of the rows, as once, few or many counts, or as a class when the clone is expanded.

v_gene	abundance	d_gene	j_gene	CDR3nt	CDR3aa
TRBV20-1	few	.	TRBJ2-7	TGCAGTGCTGAAAGGGGTTACGAGCAGTACTTC	CSAERGYEQYF
TRBV24-1	.	.	TRBJ2-3	TGTGCCACCAGCGATTTCCTCGGGGATTACAGCACAGATGCGCAGTATTTT	CATSDFLGDYSTDAQYF
TRBV28	many	TRBD1	TRBJ2-5	TGTGCCAGCAGTTTTTCCAGGGGGCTGGTGGAGACCCAGTACTTC	CASSFSRGLVETQYF
TRBV5-1	.	.	TRBJ2-3	TGCGCCAGCAGCTTGGAGGCGAGGTCCACAGATGCGCAGTATTTT	CASSLEARSTDAQYF
TRBV5-1	many	TRBD2	TRBJ2-5	TGCGCCAGCAGCTTCGGGACTATCCAAGAGACCCAGTACTTC	CASSFGTIQETQYF
TRBV7-2	few	.	TRBJ2-3	TGTGTCAGCAGCTTGGGGTTCTCAGATACGCAGTATTTT	CVSSLGFSDTQYF
TRBV27	many	.	TRBJ2-5	TGTGCCAGCAGTGCACTCGGACTGTCCCGAGGAGAGACCCAGTACTTC	CASSALGLSRGETQYF
TRBV12-5	many	TRBD2	TRBJ2-1	TGTGCCAGCGGTGCGGGGGGGTCCTACAATGAGCAGTTCTTC	CASGAGGSYNEQFF
TRBV5-1	many	.	TRBJ1-2	TGCGCCAGCAGCACCGGACAGACTAACTATGGCTACACCTTC	CASSTGQTNYGYTF
TRBV12-3/TRBV12-4	few	.	TRBJ1-1	TGTGCCAGCAGTTTTTCGCAGGGGATGAACACTGAAGCTTTCTTT	CASSFSQGMNTEAFF
TRBV12-5	few	TRBD1	TRBJ1-1	TGTGCTAGTGGTTTGATTAACAGGGGCAACACTGAAGCTTTCTTT	CASGLINRGNTEAFF
TRBV18	few	TRBD2	TRBJ2-7	TGTGCCAGCCCACCGGGAGCACGTGGACGGGGGGTTTACGAGCAGTACTTC	CASPPGARGRGVYEQYF
TRBV29-1	.	.	TRBJ1-2	TGCAGCGTTGAAAAGAGGTACAGAACTAACTATGGCTACACCTTC	CSVEKRYRTNYGYTF
TRBV5-1	few	TRBD1	TRBJ2-5	TGCGCCAGCACCAAGGGATCGACAGGGAACCAAGAGACCCAGTACTTC	CASTKGSTGNQETQYF
TRBV18	.	.	TRBJ2-7	TGTGCCAGCTCACCCCGAGGACAGAGCTCCTACGAGCAGTACTTC	CASSPRGQSSYEQYF
TRBV5-4	.	TRBD2	TRBJ2-3	TGTGCCAGCAGCTTTTCGACTAGCCGCACAGATACGCAGTATTTT	CASSFSTSRTDTQYF
TRBV12-3/TRBV12-4	once	.	TRBJ2-2	TGTGCCAGCAGTTCGATCCGGAACATCGGGGAGCTGTTTTTT	CASSSIRNIGELFF
TRBV7-2	.	TRBD2	TRBJ2-7	TGTGCCAGCAGCTTAGAACTAGCGGGAGACAATGAGCAGTACTTC	CASSLELAGDNEQYF
TRBV6-5	many	.	TRBJ2-3	TGTGCCAGCAGTTACTCGACCACTAGGACAGATACGCAGTATTTT	CASSYSTTRTDTQYF
TRBV29-1	few	.	TRBJ2-3	TGCAGCGTGTCTGATGGCACAGATACGCAGTATTTT	CSVSDGTDTQYF
TRBV20-1	few	.	TRBJ1-1	TGCAGTGCTAGAGATACGGACACTGAAGCTTTCTTT	CSARDTDTEAFF
TRBV27	.	.	TRBJ1-1	TGTGCCAGCAGTTTGGGTGAGGACACTGAAGCTTTCTTT	CASSLGEDTEAFF
TRBV20-1	.	.	TRBJ1-5	TGCAGTGCCACGGACAGTGGGGATTATAGCAATCAGCCCCAGCATTTT	CSATDSGDYSNQPQHF
TRBV29-1	.	.	TRBJ1-2	TGCAGCGTGACCACGATGACCGGTTCTGGTGGCTACACCTTC	CSVTTMTGSGGYTF
TRBV9	.	.	TRBJ2-7	TGTGCCGGCAGCGTAGCAGAGGGGGGACCATACGAGCAGTACTTC	CAGSVAEGGPYEQYF
TRBV28	.	TRBD1	TRBJ2-4	TGTGCCAGCAGTCTCAAGACAGGGGGGCAGTACTTC	CASSLKTGGQYF
TRBV20-1	many	.	TRBJ1-5	TGCAGTGCTAGAGGAGTAGGCAATCAGCCCCAGCATTTT	CSARGVGNQPQHF
TRBV20-1	few	.	TRBJ2-7	TGCAGTGCTAGACCCACCTTGGACGCGGACTCCTACGAGCAGTACTTC	CSARPTLDADSYEQYF
TRBV7-2	few	TRBD1	TRBJ1-1	TGTGCCAGCAGCGCTATACAGGGGGCAGGAACTGAAGCTTTCTTT	CASSAIQGAGTEAFF
TRBV11-1	many	TRBD1	TRBJ2-7	TGTGCCAGCAGCTTACAGGGACAGGGAAAAACCTACGAGCAGTACTTC	CASSLQGQGKTYEQYF
TRBV7-2	few	.	TRBJ2-7	TGTGCCAGCAGCTCCCGGGGACCATGGGACGAGCAGTACTTC	CASSSRGPWDEQYF
TRBV20-1	.	.	TRBJ2-5	TGCAGTGCTAGAGAAGTGAGGGGACGGGAGACCCAGTACTTC	CSAREVRGRETQYF
TRBV28	.	TRBD2	TRBJ2-1	TGTGCCAGCTGTTCTAGCGGGGGCCGGAGCTCCTACAATGAGCAGTTCTTC	CASCSSGGRSSYNEQFF
TRBV18	few	.	TRBJ2-1	TGTGCCAGCTCACCACCGATACGGGGGTCCAAAGATGAGCAGTTCTTC	CASSPPIRGSKDEQFF
TRBV29-1	many	.	TRBJ1-2	TGCAGCGTCCTCTTAGCTAACTATGGCTACACCTTC	CSVLLANYGYTF
TRBV12-3/TRBV12-4	.	TRBD2	TRBJ2-1	TGTGCCAGCAGTCGGACTAGCGGGGGGGCCAACTACAATGAGCAGTTCTTC	CASSRTSGGANYNEQFF
TRBV5-1	once	.	TRBJ2-5	TGCGCCAGCAGCTTGCTGCTCACCGCACAAGAGACCCAGTACTTC	CASSLLLTAQETQYF